Each of the 31 T cell receptor beta chains below was sequenced from the same sample in a study of CD8 T cells in ankylosing spondylitis. Overall study results and limits: Roughly eight highly homologous variants formed a TCR beta motif that appeared characteristic of ankylosing spondylitis blood.

From the 5' RACE reads, TCRdb called clonotypes with MiXCR, one entry per CDR3 protein. In the table there are over 400,000 distinct CDR3 sequences, roughly 26% of which are singletons. For these TCRs, the target antigens are not known. The specimen was blood, either unsorted or a sorted T cell fraction (not recorded which). These TCRs come from a male donor with ankylosing spondylitis.

This clonotype has more than one count but fewer than ten. Written as DNA, the CDR3 is TGTGCCAGCATGTGGACACAGGTTTCCTACGAGCAGTACTTC. Translated: CASMWTQVSYEQYF. V and J are TRBV2 and TRBJ2-7, with a possible D match to TRBD1 (5 bases). Trimming pared 7 bases from V and 1 base from J, leaving 14 bases between. This CDR3 contains 14 residues. CDR1 is SNHLY, CDR2 FYNNEI, per germline.

This clonotype was detected once. V and J are TRBV6-1 and TRBJ2-1; possible D gene TRBD2, 6 bases. The CDR3 contains 13 residues. The V end was cut by 4 bases, the J end by 6 bases, with 10 bases between. Germline CDR1 MNHNS, CDR2 SASEGT. CDR3 bases: TGTGCCAGCAGTGGGGACTTGCGCAATGAGCAGTTCTTC. Translating it yields CASSGDLRNEQFF.

The sample holds a few counts of this clonotype. In nucleotides, the CDR3 is TGCGCCAGCAGCTTCAGGAGGGGAGAGTACAATGAGCAGTTCTTC. Its translation is CASSFRRGEYNEQFF. The chain carries TRBV5-1 and TRBJ2-1; a possible D gene is TRBD2 (6 bases). The CDR3 extends over 15 amino acids. V was pared by 2 bases and J by 4 bases, with 13 bases between. Looked up from germline, CDR1 is SGHRS and CDR2 is YFSETQ.

The gene calls are TRBV3-2 and TRBJ2-7. TRBV3-2 is deemed a pseudogene. The CDR3 has 14 residues. The CDR3 DNA reads TGTGCCAGCAGCCAAGATCTGAACCGTTACGAGCAGTACGTC. The encoded protein is CASSQDLNRYEQYV.

This clonotype was counted only a few times. This sequence joins TRBV12-3 or TRBV12-4 and TRBJ1-2; TRBD1 aligns across 9 bases. CDR3 length: 14 amino acids. V was pared by 10 bases and J by 4 bases, with 10 bases of the junction left unmatched. The CDR3 sequence: CATEDRGGSYGYTF. The CDR3 DNA sequence: TGTGCCACAGAAGACAGGGGGGGAAGCTATGGCTACACCTTC.

This clonotype was seen only a few times. This chain links TRBV2 with TRBJ2-1, with a tentative D call TRBD1 (8 bases). The germline CDR1 and CDR2 sequences are SNHLY and FYNNEI. The CDR3 has 16 residues. V was shortened by 5 bases and J by 1 base, with 15 bases between the two germline ends. The CDR3 protein is CASSKIQGGSYNEQFF. The CDR3 coding sequence is TGTGCCAGCAGTAAGATACAGGGGGGGTCCTACAATGAGCAGTTCTTC.

The J gene is TRBJ2-1, the V gene TRBV27, with 9 bases that match TRBD1. The CDR3 runs to 16 residues. V was clipped by 6 bases and J by 5 bases; unmatched bases: 11. Germline V gene lookup returns CDR1 MNHEY and CDR2 SMNVEV (reference sequence). CDR3 nucleotides: TGTGCCAGCAGCCTCTCTGGACAGGGGTATGACAATGAGCAGTTCTTC. Its protein product is CASSLSGQGYDNEQFF.

This clonotype was seen ten or more times. The DNA is omitted, as the CDR3 cannot be located on it reliably, and the CDR3 follows TCRdb's listing. The chain joins TRBV15 to TRBJ2-1; TRBD2 is taken as the D call from the table, unchecked against the DNA. Germline assignment: CDR1 LNHNV and CDR2 YYDKDF (reference sequence). The CDR3 length equals 14 residues, ends included. CDR3 loop: CATSRDVVGRGAFF.

The chain links TRBV18 to TRBJ2-1, with D possibly being TRBD1 or TRBD2 (5 bases each). The V and J ends lost 1 base and 7 bases respectively, with 11 bases between them. Germline V gene data show CDR1 as KGHSH and CDR2 as LQKENI. This CDR3 has 14 amino acids. This chain's CDR3 is CASSPLTGLNEQFF. The CDR3 DNA reads TGTGCCAGCTCACCACTTACGGGGCTTAATGAGCAGTTCTTC.

This clonotype turned up a few times. The rearrangement links TRBV20-1 to TRBJ2-1; D uncertain. Germline V gene lookup returns CDR1 DFQATT and CDR2 SNEGSKA (reference sequence). This CDR3 spans 15 amino acids. The V and J ends lost 0 bases and 3 bases respectively, with 12 bases between them. DNA of the CDR3: TGCAGTGCTAGAGATGTTCGTAAGGGCTACAATGAGCAGTTCTTC. Translating gives CSARDVRKGYNEQFF.

CDR3 in amino acids: CASSFGGLGTGELFF. For the CDR3, the DNA is TGTGCCAGCAGCTTTGGGGGGCTGGGAACCGGGGAGCTGTTTTTT. V gene TRBV7-2 combines with J gene TRBJ2-2; D is perhaps TRBD1 or TRBD2 (6 bases each). Per germline, CDR1 SGHTA and CDR2 FQGNSA. Trimming removed 3 bases from V and 5 bases from J, with 13 bases in between. CDR3 length: 15 residues. The whole variable domain, filled in from reference TRBV7-2 and TRBJ2-2, reads GAGVSQSPSNKVTEKGKDVELRCDPISGHTALYWYRQSLGQGLEFLIYFQGNSAPDKSGLPSDRFSAERTGGSVSTLTIQRTQQEDSAVYLCASSFGGLGTGELFFGEGSRLTVL.

This clonotype has only a few counts. J is TRBJ1-4 and V is TRBV12-3 or TRBV12-4, with no clear D. Trimming cost V 5 bases and J 8 bases, with 12 bases left between them. This CDR3 has 13 amino acids. The chain's CDR3 is CASSPPLGEKLFF. CDR3 DNA sequence: TGTGCCAGCAGTCCCCCCCTGGGGGAAAAACTGTTTTTT.

The chain employs TRBV7-9 and TRBJ2-7, with 9 bases that match TRBD2. There are 16 residues in the CDR3. The junction had 15 bases not matched to a gene; V was cut back by 5 bases and J by 7 bases. Germline CDR1 and CDR2: SEHNR and FQNEAQ (reference sequence). CDR3 sequence (DNA): TGTGCCAGCAGCAAACCACGCGGGAGGGCCTCTTGGGAGCAGTACTTC. Amino acids: CASSKPRGRASWEQYF.

The CDR3 sequence: CASSTRGSGEQYF. Written as DNA, the CDR3 is TGCGCCAGCAGCACCAGGGGATCCGGCGAGCAGTACTTC. The rearrangement uses TRBV5-1 and TRBJ2-7; a possible D gene is TRBD1 (6 bases). The CDR3 contains 13 residues. Trimming removed 4 bases at V and 6 bases at J, with 14 bases between. The germline CDR1 and CDR2 sequences are SGHRS and YFSETQ.

The chain is built from TRBV20-1 and TRBJ2-7, with D tentatively TRBD1 (5 bases). This CDR3 comprises 15 residues. V was trimmed by 1 base and J by 0 bases, leaving 13 bases between them. Germline V gene lookup returns CDR1 DFQATT and CDR2 SNEGSKA (reference sequence). The CDR3 is CSARGLIGHSYEQYF. The CDR3 nucleotides are TGCAGTGCTAGAGGGTTAATAGGACACTCCTACGAGCAGTACTTC.

The CDR3 DNA reads TGCGCCAGCAGCTTTCGGGTGGGACTCCAAGAGACCCAGTACTTC. Amino acids: CASSFRVGLQETQYF. V gene TRBV5-1 combines with J gene TRBJ2-5; D is perhaps TRBD2 (6 bases). This CDR3 contains 15 residues. CDR1 and CDR2 from the germline V gene are SGHRS and YFSETQ. V gave up 2 bases and J gave up 1 base, with 12 bases separating them.

This clonotype occurred once. The DNA for the CDR3 is TGTGCCAGCAGCTTCCACAGGGTGAATCAGCCCCAGCATTTT. Translation: CASSFHRVNQPQHF. The chain couples TRBV7-8 to TRBJ1-5; D is possibly TRBD1 (6 bases). The V end was cut by 3 bases, the J end by 4 bases, with 10 bases between. CDR3 length: 14 residues. Germline CDR1 reads SGHVS; CDR2 reads FQNEAQ.

The chain recombines TRBV18 with TRBJ2-1; D perhaps matches TRBD1 (5 bases). The CDR3 spans 12 residues. Trimming took 2 bases from V and 10 from J, leaving 9 bases between them. CDR1 and CDR2 from the germline V gene are KGHSH and LQKENI. CDR3 residues: CASSPKGWEQFF. CDR3 bases: TGTGCCAGCTCACCAAAGGGGTGGGAGCAGTTCTTC.

The chain links TRBV30 to TRBJ2-2; TRBD2 matches 8 bases. After removal of 0 bases from V and 5 bases from J, the junction contained 5 bases not matched to a gene. The CDR3 is made up of 15 amino acids. Germline V CDR1 and CDR2: GTSNPN, SVGIG (reference sequence). CDR3 DNA sequence: TGTGCCTGGAGTGTTAGAGCGGGAGATACCGGGGAGCTGTTTTTT. It is translated as CAWSVRAGDTGELFF.

There are a few counts of this clonotype. This chain links TRBV10-3 with TRBJ2-7, with a possible D match to TRBD1 (5 bases). The CDR3 totals 13 residues. Trimming stripped 6 bases from V and 3 bases from J, with 12 bases between. CDR1 and CDR2 (germline): ENHRY, SYGVKD. CDR3 protein: CAIRGALIYEQYF. The CDR3 region has the DNA TGTGCCATCAGAGGGGCCCTCATCTACGAGCAGTACTTC.

This chain links TRBV2 with TRBJ1-1, with 7 bases aligning to TRBD1. The junction had 2 bases not matched to a gene; V was cut back by 1 base and J by 3 bases. CDR3 size: 14 residues. CDR1 is SNHLY, CDR2 FYNNEI, per germline. In DNA form, the CDR3 reads TGTGCCAGCAGTGAAGTGGGGACAGACACTGAAGCTTTCTTT. This gives the protein CASSEVGTDTEAFF.

This clonotype has more than one count but fewer than ten. This chain links TRBV9 with TRBJ1-3; no clear D gene. Germline CDR1 SGDLS, CDR2 YYNGEE. V was pared by 4 bases and J by 0 bases, with 8 bases between. The CDR3 spans 14 residues. The CDR3 DNA reads TGTGCCAGCAGCCCACAGATCTCTGGAAACACCATATATTTT. It specifies CASSPQISGNTIYF. The variable domain in full, with the rest retrieved from reference TRBV9 and TRBJ1-3, is DSGVTQTPKHLITATGQRVTLRCSPRSGDLSVYWYQQSLDQGLQFLIQYYNGEERAKGNILERFSAQQFPDLHSELNLSSLELGDSALYFCASSPQISGNTIYFGEGSWLTVV.

The chain carries TRBV20-1 and TRBJ1-2; D might be TRBD1 (6 bases). V dropped 6 bases and J dropped 2 bases, with 16 bases sitting between them. This CDR3 comprises 14 residues. Germline V gene data show CDR1 as DFQATT and CDR2 as SNEGSKA (reference sequence). CDR3 DNA: TGCAGTGCCCTGGGGGGGGGGCCAAACTATGGCTACACCTTC. This codes for CSALGGGPNYGYTF.

The genes are TRBV5-1 and TRBJ1-5; D unclear. V lost 0 bases, J lost 7 bases, and 11 bases lay in between. The CDR3 loop spans 14 amino acids. Germline-derived CDR1 and CDR2 are SGHRS and YFSETQ. The CDR3 protein is CASSLDFSGQPQHF. The CDR3 DNA sequence: TGCGCCAGCAGCTTGGATTTCTCGGGGCAGCCCCAGCATTTT.

This clonotype was detected only a few times. CDR3 nucleotides: TGCAGTGCTAGAGGGGACGCACAAGAGACCCAGTACTTC. This encodes CSARGDAQETQYF. The gene calls are TRBV20-1 and TRBJ2-5, with D tentatively TRBD1 or TRBD2 (5 bases each). From germline, CDR1 is DFQATT and CDR2 SNEGSKA (reference sequence). V was pared by 1 base and J by 2 bases, with 8 bases between. The CDR3 is 13 amino acids.

The chain is built from TRBV12-3 or TRBV12-4 and TRBJ2-3; 9 nucleotides agree with TRBD2. Trimming took 3 bases from V and 2 from J; bases not matched to a gene: 3. CDR3 length: 15 residues. Here the CDR3 DNA reads TGTGCCAGCAGTTTTTCTAGCGGGAACACAGATACGCAGTATTTT. Its translation: CASSFSSGNTDTQYF.

V usage is TRBV10-3 and J usage is TRBJ2-3; no reliable D call. In germline, CDR1 is ENHRY, CDR2 SYGVKD. The CDR3 length is 11 residues. Trimming left V 3 bases short and J 6 bases short, with 4 bases between. The CDR3 region has the DNA TGTGCCATCAGTGACAGGGATACGCAGTATTTT. Its protein product is CAISDRDTQYF.

This clonotype was counted only a few times. The rearrangement joins TRBV20-1 to TRBJ1-4; perhaps TRBD1 as D (5 bases). The CDR3 spans 15 residues. V was cut by 5 bases and J by 4 bases, with 17 bases left in between. Per the germline V gene, CDR1 is DFQATT and CDR2 is SNEGSKA (reference sequence). CDR3 amino acids: CSAARTGRLNEKLFF. The CDR3 DNA reads TGCAGTGCTGCCCGTACGGGACGGCTTAATGAAAAACTGTTTTTT.

The genes are TRBV15 and TRBJ1-2; D unclear. The CDR3 sequence is 13 residues long. V shed 5 bases and J shed 6 bases, with 13 bases lying between them. Germline CDR1 is LNHNV and CDR2 is YYDKDF (reference sequence). DNA for the CDR3: TGTGCCACCAGCCCACGGACGGCGGATGGCTACACCTTC. It yields the protein CATSPRTADGYTF.

The chain joins TRBV3-1 to TRBJ2-2; D is unclear. Germline V gene data show CDR1 as LGHDT and CDR2 as YNNKEL (reference sequence). The CDR3 runs to 12 residues. Trimming shortened V by 4 bases and J by 10 bases, and 10 bases separated the two germline ends. CDR3 loop: CASSLGVLELFF. The CDR3 DNA reads TGTGCCAGCAGCCTTGGTGTGCTGGAGCTGTTTTTT.

A few counts support this clonotype. The chain couples TRBV11-2 to TRBJ1-1; 7 bases are a match to TRBD1. Germline V lookup: CDR1 SGHAT, CDR2 FQNNGV. V was clipped by 5 bases and J by 1 base; unmatched bases: 10. The length of the CDR3 is 16 residues. CDR3 protein: CASSPNGYRGNTEAFF. The CDR3, as DNA: TGTGCCAGCAGCCCAAATGGGTACAGGGGGAACACTGAAGCTTTCTTT.